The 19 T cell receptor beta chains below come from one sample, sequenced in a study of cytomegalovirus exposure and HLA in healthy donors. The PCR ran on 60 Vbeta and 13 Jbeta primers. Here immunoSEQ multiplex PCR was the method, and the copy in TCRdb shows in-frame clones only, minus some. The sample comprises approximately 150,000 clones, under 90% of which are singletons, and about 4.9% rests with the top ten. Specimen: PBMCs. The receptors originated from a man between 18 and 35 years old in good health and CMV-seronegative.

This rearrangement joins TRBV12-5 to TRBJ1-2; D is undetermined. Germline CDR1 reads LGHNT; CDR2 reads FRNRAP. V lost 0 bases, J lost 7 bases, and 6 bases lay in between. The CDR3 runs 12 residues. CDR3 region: CASGLVSSGYTF. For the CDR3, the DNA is TGTGCTAGTGGTTTGGTATCGAGTGGCTACACCTTC.

The DNA for the CDR3 is TGTGCCAGCACCGCCGGGACACATGCAACTAATGAAAAACTGTTTTTT. This encodes CASTAGTHATNEKLFF. The rearrangement links TRBV7-9 to TRBJ1-4; a weak D match, TRBD1 (6 bases). CDR1 and CDR2 from the germline V gene are SEHNR and FQNEAQ (reference sequence). The germline V and J ends were trimmed by 7 bases and 0 bases, with 15 bases remaining between them. The CDR3 is 16 residues long.

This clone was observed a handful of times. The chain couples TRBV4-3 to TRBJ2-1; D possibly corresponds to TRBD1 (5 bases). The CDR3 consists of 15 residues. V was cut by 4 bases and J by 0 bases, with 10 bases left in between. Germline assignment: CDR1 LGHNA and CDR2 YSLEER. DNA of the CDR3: TGCGCCAGCAGCCCGACAGCCAGCTCCTACAATGAGCAGTTCTTC. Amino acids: CASSPTASSYNEQFF.

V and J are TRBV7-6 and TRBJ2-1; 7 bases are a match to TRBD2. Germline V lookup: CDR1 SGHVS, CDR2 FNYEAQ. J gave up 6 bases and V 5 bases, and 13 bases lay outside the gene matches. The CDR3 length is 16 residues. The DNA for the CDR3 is TGTGCCAGCAGCCTGACCTGGCCGGGAGGTAGCAATGAGCAGTTCTTC. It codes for CASSLTWPGGSNEQFF.

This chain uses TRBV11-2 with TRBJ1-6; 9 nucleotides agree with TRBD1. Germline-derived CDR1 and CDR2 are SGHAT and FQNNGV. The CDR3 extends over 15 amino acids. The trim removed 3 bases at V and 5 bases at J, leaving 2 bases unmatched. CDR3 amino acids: CASSFGTGHNSPLHF. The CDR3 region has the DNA TGTGCCAGCAGCTTCGGGACAGGGCATAATTCACCCCTCCACTTT.

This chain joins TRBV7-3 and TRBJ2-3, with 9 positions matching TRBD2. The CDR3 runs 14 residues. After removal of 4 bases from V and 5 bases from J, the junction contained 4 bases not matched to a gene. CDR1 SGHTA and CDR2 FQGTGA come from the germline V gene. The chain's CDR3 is CASSSGLALDTQYF. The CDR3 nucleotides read TGTGCCAGCAGCTCCGGACTAGCGCTAGATACGCAGTATTTT.

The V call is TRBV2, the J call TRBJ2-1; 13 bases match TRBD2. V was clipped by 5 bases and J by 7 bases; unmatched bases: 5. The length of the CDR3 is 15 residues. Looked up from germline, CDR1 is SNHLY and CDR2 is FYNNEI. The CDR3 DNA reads TGTGCCAGCAGTCGACTAGCGGGGGGTCTGAATGAGCAGTTCTTC. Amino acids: CASSRLAGGLNEQFF.

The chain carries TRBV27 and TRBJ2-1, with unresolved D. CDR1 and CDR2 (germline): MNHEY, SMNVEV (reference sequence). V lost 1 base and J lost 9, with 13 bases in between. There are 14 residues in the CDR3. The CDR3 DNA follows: TGTGCCAGCAGTTTATATGTAAAACTCGGTGAGCAGTTCTTC. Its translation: CASSLYVKLGEQFF.

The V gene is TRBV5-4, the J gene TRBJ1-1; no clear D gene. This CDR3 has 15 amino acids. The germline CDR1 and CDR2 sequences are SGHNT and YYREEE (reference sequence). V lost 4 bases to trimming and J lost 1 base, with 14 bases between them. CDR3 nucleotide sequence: TGTGCCAGCAGCCCCATCGGGGTCGGGAACACTGAAGCTTTCTTT. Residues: CASSPIGVGNTEAFF.

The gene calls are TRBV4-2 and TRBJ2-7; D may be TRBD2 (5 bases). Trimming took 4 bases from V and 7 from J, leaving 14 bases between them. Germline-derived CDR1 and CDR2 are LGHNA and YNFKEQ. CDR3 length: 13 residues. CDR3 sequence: CASSRSVSGEQYF. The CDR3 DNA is TGTGCCAGCAGCCGGTCCGTCTCGGGGGAGCAGTACTTC.

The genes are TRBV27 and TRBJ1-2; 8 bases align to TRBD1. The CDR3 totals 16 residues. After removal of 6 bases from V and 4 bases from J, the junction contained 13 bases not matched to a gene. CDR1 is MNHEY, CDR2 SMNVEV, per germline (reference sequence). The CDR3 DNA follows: TGTGCCAGCAGCCAAACCGGACAGGGACGGATCTATGGCTACACCTTC. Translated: CASSQTGQGRIYGYTF.

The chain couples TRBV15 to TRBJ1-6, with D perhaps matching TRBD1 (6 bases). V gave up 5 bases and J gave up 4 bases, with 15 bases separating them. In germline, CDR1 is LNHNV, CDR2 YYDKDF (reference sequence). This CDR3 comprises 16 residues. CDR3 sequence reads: CATSASQGTYNSPLHF. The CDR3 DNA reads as TGTGCCACCAGCGCCTCACAGGGTACTTATAATTCACCCCTCCACTTT.

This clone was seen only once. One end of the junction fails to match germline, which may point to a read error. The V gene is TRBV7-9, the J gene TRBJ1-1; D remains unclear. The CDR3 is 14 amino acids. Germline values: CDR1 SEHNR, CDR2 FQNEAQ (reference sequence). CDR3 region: CSSSLGQVNTEAFF. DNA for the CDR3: TGTTCCAGCAGCTTAGGGCAAGTAAACACTGAAGCTTTCTTT.

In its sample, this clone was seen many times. The CDR3 nucleotides are TGTGCCATCAGTGAGACAGGTTCCAGAAACACCATATATTTT. Translation: CAISETGSRNTIYF. This chain connects TRBV10-3 to TRBJ1-3, with D possibly TRBD1 on 5 matching bases. Per germline, CDR1 ENHRY and CDR2 SYGVKD. The CDR3 sequence is 14 residues long. Trimming took 2 bases from V and 5 from J, leaving 10 bases between them.

CDR3 sequence (DNA): TGTGCCAGCAGCTTAGCGGGGTCGGGGTGGGATACGCAGTATTTT. It codes for CASSLAGSGWDTQYF. The V call is TRBV7-2, the J call TRBJ2-3, with a weak D call TRBD2 (5 bases). Germline-derived CDR1 and CDR2 are SGHTA and FQGNSA. V was shortened by 0 bases and J by 6 bases, with 13 bases between the two germline ends. The CDR3 has 15 amino acids.

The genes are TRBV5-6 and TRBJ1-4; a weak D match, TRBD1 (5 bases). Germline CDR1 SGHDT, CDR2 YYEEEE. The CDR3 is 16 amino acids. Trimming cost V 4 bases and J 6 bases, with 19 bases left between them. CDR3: CASSLGPPRQDEKLFF. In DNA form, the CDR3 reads TGTGCCAGCAGCCTGGGACCGCCCCGTCAGGATGAAAAACTGTTTTTT.

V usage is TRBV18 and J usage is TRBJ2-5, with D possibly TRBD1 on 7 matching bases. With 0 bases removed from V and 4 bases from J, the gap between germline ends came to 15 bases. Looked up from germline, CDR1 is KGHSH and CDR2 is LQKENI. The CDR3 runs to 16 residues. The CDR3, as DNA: TGTGCCAGCTCACCACCGTGGGAGCAGGGGGGAGAGACCCAGTACTTC. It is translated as CASSPPWEQGGETQYF.

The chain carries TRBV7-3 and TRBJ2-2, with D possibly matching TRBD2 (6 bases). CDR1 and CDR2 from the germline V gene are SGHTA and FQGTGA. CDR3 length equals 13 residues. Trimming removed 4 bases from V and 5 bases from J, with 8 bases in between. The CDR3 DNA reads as TGTGCCAGCAGCTGGGCGGGGACCGGGGAGCTGTTTTTT. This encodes CASSWAGTGELFF.

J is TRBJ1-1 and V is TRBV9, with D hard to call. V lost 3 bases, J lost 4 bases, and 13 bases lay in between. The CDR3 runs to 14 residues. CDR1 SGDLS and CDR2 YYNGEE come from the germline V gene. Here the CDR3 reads CASSGSSSGTEAFF. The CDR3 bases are TGTGCCAGCAGCGGTTCGTCGTCCGGCACTGAAGCTTTCTTT.